Below are 28 T cell receptor beta chains sequenced from a single sample in a study of OX40 agonist ivuxolimab in advanced cancers. Receptor amplification or capture employed the immunoSEQ multiplex PCR assay. Imported from immuneACCESS, the table was reduced by TCRdb to in-frame sequences with V and J called. These copies leave out some clones; in studies compared against another copy, an unresolved V gene accounts for under half, and the cause of the remainder is not known. The sample table holds about 60,000 clones, of which roughly nine tenths were seen once. 9% to 15% of the sample is taken by the ten largest. The starting material was CD4+ or CD8+ T cells sorted from blood, obtained in a trial of the OX40 agonist ivuxolimab. The receptors originated from an adult with an advanced solid tumor such as melanoma, head and neck, liver or kidney cancer.

The rearrangement links TRBV6-5 to TRBJ2-3; 9 bases are a match to TRBD2. This CDR3 comprises 14 residues. Germline V gives CDR1 MNHEY, CDR2 SVGAGI. The ends lost 5 bases at V and 6 bases at J; junction bases unmatched: 6. The CDR3 coding sequence is TGTGCCAGCAGTCTAGCGGGGCCAGGGGATACGCAGTATTTT. Translated: CASSLAGPGDTQYF.

The chain couples TRBV7-2 to TRBJ2-5; TRBD2 aligns across 7 bases. This CDR3 is 15 amino acids long. The V gene's germline CDR1 is SGHTA and CDR2 FQGNSA. With V trimmed by 1 base and J by 2 bases, 4 bases remained unmatched. The CDR3 here is CASSLVGAGQETQYF. CDR3 sequence (DNA): TGTGCCAGCAGCTTAGTAGGAGCGGGACAAGAGACCCAGTACTTC.

V gene TRBV4-1 combines with J gene TRBJ1-1; no firm D call. CDR3 length equals 13 residues. The V end was cut by 8 bases, the J end by 11 bases, with 21 bases between. The germline CDR1 and CDR2 sequences are MGHRA and YSYEKL. As DNA, the CDR3 is TGCGCCAGCGGAGCTGACCGCCTCGAGGTCGCTTTCTTT. Amino acid sequence: CASGADRLEVAFF.

The chain's CDR3 is CASSSSLGEETQYF. CDR3 in DNA: TGTGCCAGCAGTTCGAGCTTGGGCGAAGAGACCCAGTACTTC. This sequence joins TRBV27 and TRBJ2-5; D is undetermined. V lost 4 bases and J lost 3, with 12 bases in between. This CDR3 is built from 14 residues. In germline, CDR1 is MNHEY, CDR2 SMNVEV (reference sequence).

The chain recombines TRBV5-8 with TRBJ2-3; D is undetermined. Germline CDR1 SGHTS, CDR2 YDEGEE. The V end lost 3 bases, the J end lost 2 bases, and 16 bases lay between the germline ends. The CDR3 length is 16 residues. CDR3 coding DNA: TGTGCCAGCAGCTCCTCCACCTTCGCCCCCACAGATACGCAGTATTTT. Its protein is CASSSSTFAPTDTQYF.

The chain is built from TRBV7-7 and TRBJ1-1, with D unresolved. With 5 bases removed from V and 3 bases from J, the gap between germline ends came to 7 bases. Looked up from germline, CDR1 is SSHAT and CDR2 is FNYEAQ (reference sequence). The CDR3 totals 12 residues. The CDR3: CASSLTDTEAFF. CDR3 coding DNA: TGTGCCAGCAGCCTAACCGACACTGAAGCTTTCTTT.

V usage is TRBV2 and J usage is TRBJ2-7, with D possibly TRBD1 on 6 matching bases. Germline values: CDR1 SNHLY, CDR2 FYNNEI. V shed 2 bases and J shed 7 bases, with 18 bases lying between them. The CDR3 runs to 15 residues. In nucleotides, the CDR3 is TGTGCCAGCAGTGAAAAGACAGGTCATTCGGGGGAGCAGTACTTC. This translates into CASSEKTGHSGEQYF.

This clone has just one count. The chain carries TRBV7-9 and TRBJ1-2; D not certain. V shed 0 bases and J shed 5 bases, with 16 bases lying between them. CDR3 length equals 16 residues. CDR1 is SEHNR, CDR2 FQNEAQ, per germline (reference sequence). The CDR3 region has the DNA TGTGCCAGCAGCTTAGCCCCTAGTCCTGAGGGTTATGGCTACACCTTC. This translates into CASSLAPSPEGYGYTF.

The chain has TRBV15 and TRBJ2-1; D remains ambiguous. Germline V gene data show CDR1 as LNHNV and CDR2 as YYDKDF (reference sequence). The CDR3 extends over 13 amino acids. Trimming took 2 bases from V and 9 from J, leaving 11 bases between them. CDR3 nucleotide sequence: TGTGCCACCAGCAGAAAGCGTTTGGGTGAGCAGTTCTTC. Translated: CATSRKRLGEQFF.

The chain is built from TRBV6-1 and TRBJ2-5; perhaps TRBD1 as D (5 bases). The V and J ends lost 7 bases and 4 bases respectively, with 16 bases between them. Germline V gives CDR1 MNHNS, CDR2 SASEGT. This CDR3 comprises 14 residues. The CDR3 sequence: CASTIQVLRETQYF. The DNA for the CDR3 is TGTGCCAGCACAATACAGGTGCTTCGAGAGACCCAGTACTTC.

The chain is built from TRBV18 and TRBJ2-5; 7 bases fit TRBD2. The germline V gene has CDR1 KGHSH and CDR2 LQKENI. This CDR3 spans 15 amino acids. V lost 3 bases and J lost 5; bases outside the gene matches: 9. CDR3: CASSPGDYLRETQYF. The CDR3 DNA follows: TGTGCCAGCTCACCCGGGGACTACCTCCGGGAGACCCAGTACTTC. The variable domain in full, completed from reference TRBV18 and TRBJ2-5, reads NAGVMQNPRHLVRRRGQEARLRCSPMKGHSHVYWYRQLPEEGLKFMVYLQKENIIDESGMPKERFSAEFPKEGPSILRIQQVVRGDSAAYFCASSPGDYLRETQYFGPGTRLLVL.

J is TRBJ2-1 and V is TRBV27; 10 nucleotides match TRBD1. The germline V gene encodes CDR1 MNHEY and CDR2 SMNVEV (reference sequence). Trimming at V came to 4 bases and at J to 2 bases, leaving 2 bases not matched to a gene. The CDR3 length is 15 residues. This CDR3 is CASSSGTGAYNEQFF. CDR3 nucleotides: TGTGCCAGCAGTTCAGGGACAGGGGCCTACAATGAGCAGTTCTTC.

This chain joins TRBV6-5 and TRBJ2-1; TRBD1 is a possible D gene (5 bases). V gave up 8 bases and J gave up 6 bases, with 8 bases separating them. The CDR3 totals 11 residues. From germline, CDR1 is MNHEY and CDR2 SVGAGI. As DNA, the CDR3 is TGTGCCAGCCTGGGGCCCAATGAGCAGTTCTTC. This translates into CASLGPNEQFF.

Worth noting for this clone: A far larger clone differs by one base, so this is likely a read error. CDR3 sequence reads: CASSLRTGGNQPQHF. The CDR3 nucleotides are TGTGCCAGCAGTTTAAGGACAGGGGGCAATCAGCCCCAGCATTTT. The rearrangement joins TRBV28 to TRBJ1-5; TRBD1 matches at 9 bases. From germline, CDR1 is MDHEN and CDR2 SYDVKM. J was trimmed by 2 bases and V by 2 bases; bases with no gene match: 1. This CDR3 contains 15 residues.

The rearrangement links TRBV9 to TRBJ2-2; D uncertain. V lost 4 bases and J 1 base, leaving 11 bases between the germline ends. Germline-derived CDR1 and CDR2 are SGDLS and YYNGEE. The CDR3 extends over 15 amino acids. The CDR3 region has the DNA TGTGCCAGCAGCTCCCCTTGGGGGAACACCGGGGAGCTGTTTTTT. Translating it yields CASSSPWGNTGELFF.

V gene TRBV19 combines with J gene TRBJ1-2; D remains unclear. Germline values: CDR1 LNHDA, CDR2 SQIVND (reference sequence). V lost 7 bases, J lost 1 base, and 10 bases lay in between. The CDR3 consists of 13 residues. CDR3 sequence: CASTYGGNYGYTF. CDR3 in DNA: TGTGCCAGTACCTATGGAGGTAACTATGGCTACACCTTC.

V gene TRBV5-8 combines with J gene TRBJ2-7; D unclear. Deletions cut 0 bases from V and 4 bases from J, with 2 bases between. This CDR3 is 11 amino acids long. CDR1 and CDR2 (germline): SGHTS, YDEGEE. The DNA of the CDR3 is TGTGCCAGCAGCTTGGTGTACGAGCAGTACGTC. This gives the protein CASSLVYEQYV.

Relative to its sample, this clone is large. The CDR3 region is CASSQYRGYGYTF. The CDR3 DNA reads as TGTGCCAGCAGCCAATACAGGGGGTATGGCTACACCTTC. The genes are TRBV7-9 and TRBJ1-2; 8 nucleotides line up with TRBD1. Germline V gene data show CDR1 as SEHNR and CDR2 as FQNEAQ (reference sequence). V dropped 5 bases and J dropped 5; count of bases not matched to a gene: 4. The length of the CDR3 is 13 residues. Together with reference TRBV7-9 and TRBJ1-2, the CDR3 gives the full variable domain: DTGVSQNPRHKITKRGQNVTFRCDPISEHNRLYWYRQTLGQGPEFLTYFQNEAQLEKSRLLSDRFSAERPKGSFSTLEIQRTEQGDSAMYLCASSQYRGYGYTFGSGTRLTVV.

This sequence joins TRBV13 and TRBJ2-1, with D unresolved. CDR1 and CDR2 (germline): PRHDT, FYEKMQ (reference sequence). There are 15 residues in the CDR3. Trimming stripped 1 base from V and 8 bases from J, with 15 bases between. The CDR3 reads CASSLDSDRWDEQFF. In DNA, the CDR3 is TGTGCCAGCAGCTTAGACAGCGACCGGTGGGATGAGCAGTTCTTC.

The rearrangement links TRBV2 to TRBJ2-2; 7 bases line up with TRBD1. The CDR3 loop spans 17 amino acids. Germline V CDR1 and CDR2: SNHLY, FYNNEI. J lost 5 bases, V lost 0 bases, and 9 bases had no gene match. CDR3 sequence (DNA): TGTGCCAGCAGTGAAGCCTACCAAGGGGGCATAACCGGGGAGCTGTTTTTT. This gives the protein CASSEAYQGGITGELFF.

This chain links TRBV5-6 with TRBJ1-5; no reliable D call. Germline V gene data show CDR1 as SGHDT and CDR2 as YYEEEE. The V end lost 1 base, the J end lost 5 bases, and 13 bases lay between the germline ends. This CDR3 contains 15 residues. The chain's CDR3 is CASSLNGESDQPQHF. DNA for the CDR3: TGTGCCAGCAGCTTGAACGGAGAGAGCGATCAGCCCCAGCATTTT.

This rearrangement joins TRBV6-5 to TRBJ1-4; D might be TRBD1 (6 bases). Germline CDR1 and CDR2: MNHEY and SVGAGI. V lost 5 bases and J lost 7, with 14 bases in between. The CDR3 loop spans 14 amino acids. The DNA for the CDR3 is TGTGCCAGCAGTCGCTACCAGGGGTTTGAAAAACTGTTTTTT. Amino acids: CASSRYQGFEKLFF.

This rearrangement joins TRBV7-3 to TRBJ2-1, with 7 nucleotides matching TRBD2. The CDR3 covers 15 residues. V trimming: 6 bases; J trimming: 4 bases; junction bases outside the gene matches: 9. Germline lookup yields CDR1 SGHTA and CDR2 FQGTGA. CDR3 in amino acids: CASRYKGGRYNEQFF. DNA of the CDR3: TGTGCCAGCAGATACAAGGGAGGGAGATACAATGAGCAGTTCTTC. Based on the CDR3 plus reference TRBV7-3 and TRBJ2-1, the full variable domain is GAGVSQTPSNKVTEKGKYVELRCDPISGHTALYWYRQSLGQGPEFLIYFQGTGAADDSGLPNDRFFAVRPEGSVSTLKIQRTERGDSAVYLCASRYKGGRYNEQFFGPGTRLTVL.

The gene calls are TRBV7-2 and TRBJ1-5; possibly TRBD1 for D (5 bases). Germline-derived CDR1 and CDR2 are SGHTA and FQGNSA. The CDR3 covers 15 residues. V was trimmed by 4 bases and J by 7 bases, leaving 17 bases between them. The CDR3 here is CASSWGTTVGQPQHF. The DNA of the CDR3 is TGTGCCAGCAGCTGGGGGACGACAGTCGGACAGCCCCAGCATTTT. Supplemented by reference TRBV7-2 and TRBJ1-5, the full variable domain reads GAGVSQSPSNKVTEKGKDVELRCDPISGHTALYWYRQSLGQGLEFLIYFQGNSAPDKSGLPSDRFSAERTGGSVSTLTIQRTQQEDSAVYLCASSWGTTVGQPQHFGDGTRLSIL.

V gene TRBV7-9 combines with J gene TRBJ2-1; D is unclear. V was pared by 2 bases and J by 5 bases, with 4 bases between. CDR3 size: 12 residues. The germline gives CDR1 SEHNR, CDR2 FQNEAQ (reference sequence). CDR3 DNA sequence: TGTGCCAGCAGCTTAATCGACAATGAGCAGTTCTTC. It specifies CASSLIDNEQFF.

The V gene is TRBV29-1, the J gene TRBJ1-2; a possible D gene is TRBD1 (5 bases). V shed 7 bases and J shed 4 bases, with 16 bases lying between them. Per the germline V gene, CDR1 is SQVTM and CDR2 is ANQGSEA. The CDR3 is 13 residues long. DNA of the CDR3: TGCAGCGCTAGGACACCAACCATCTATGGCTACACCTTC. It encodes CSARTPTIYGYTF. The variable domain in full, with the rest retrieved from reference TRBV29-1 and TRBJ1-2, is SAVISQKPSRDICQRGTSLTIQCQVDSQVTMMFWYRQQPGQSLTLIATANQGSEATYESGFVIDKFPISRPNLTFSTLTVSNMSPEDSSIYLCSARTPTIYGYTFGSGTRLTVV.

The chain recombines TRBV4-1 with TRBJ2-7, with TRBD2 as a possible D gene (5 bases). CDR3 length: 14 residues. Germline V gives CDR1 MGHRA, CDR2 YSYEKL. V lost 0 bases to trimming and J lost 3 bases, with 9 bases between them. CDR3 residues: CASSQDPGGYEQYF. In DNA, the CDR3 is TGCGCCAGCAGCCAAGACCCAGGAGGCTACGAGCAGTACTTC.

The chain couples TRBV7-6 to TRBJ2-7; D may correspond to TRBD1 or TRBD2 (6 bases each). Trimming pared 5 bases from V and 0 bases from J, leaving 20 bases between. Germline CDR1 and CDR2: SGHVS and FNYEAQ. This CDR3 is 17 amino acids long. CDR3 nucleotides: TGTGCCAGCAGCCCGTCCGTAGGGGGGACGGCCTCCTACGAGCAGTACTTC. Translating it yields CASSPSVGGTASYEQYF.